This TCR beta chain stems from a study of blood T cell repertoires in COVID-19. Across the study: Acute-phase and convalescent COVID-19 samples originated in the United States, Italy and Spain. T cells, B-cell-depleted T cells, or PBMCs supplied cDNA or gDNA.

Assay: immunoSEQ multiplex PCR; the TCRdb copy retains only in-frame clones and omits some. The data contain about 250,000 clones, approximately 86% of them singletons. The sequence was collected from a man aged 80 or over with acute or convalescent COVID-19. Sequencing was performed on peripheral blood.

The CDR3 here is CASSPQAGGWSDTQYF. In nucleotides, the CDR3 is TGTGCCAGCAGCCCCCAGGCGGGGGGGTGGTCAGATACGCAGTATTTT. The chain recombines TRBV7-2 with TRBJ2-3; 9 bases line up with TRBD2. The V and J ends lost 5 bases and 4 bases, in that order; junction bases with no gene match: 10. The germline CDR1 and CDR2 sequences are SGHTA and FQGNSA. The CDR3 is 16 residues long.